This section outlines one T cell receptor beta chain sequence together with its context. CDR1 and CDR2 (germline): KGHDR, SFDVKD. The CDR3 extends over 18 amino acids. Unmatched junction bases numbered 12, after V lost 8 bases and J lost 2 bases. Methods used by the authors: Scientists estimated how many nucleated cells there were by amplifying reference gene primers. Sequencing was performed with immunoSEQ multiplex PCR; in TCRdb, only in-frame clones are kept and a portion is missing. V, J and clone size were drawn from that table, and D and trimming were deduced from the DNA. The sample holds 100,000 or so clones; 85% to 95% are singletons and the top ten take over 5.5%. This specimen belongs to a study of blood T cell repertoires in COVID-19. As for the study in general: COVID-19 samples from acute and convalescent phases originated in the United States, Italy and Spain. PBMCs, B-cell-depleted T cells, or T cells provided the cDNA or gDNA that made up the material.

Sequencing was done on a sample of peripheral blood. The TCR was taken from a man between 50 and 59 years old with active COVID-19. The chain combines TRBV24-1 with TRBJ2-6, with TRBD1 identical over 9 bases. For the CDR3, the DNA is TGTGCCACCATAAGGCCCGGGACAGGGTTTACTGGGGCCAACGTCCTGACTTTC. This sequence encodes CATIRPGTGFTGANVLTF.